The present T cell receptor (beta chain) was sequenced within a study of cytomegalovirus exposure and HLA in healthy donors. This clone was detected a few times. PCR used 60 Vbeta primers and 13 Jbeta primers. TCRdb's copy holds only in-frame clones and misses some; the assay was immunoSEQ multiplex PCR. The sample includes 100,000 or so clones, around 75% of them seen just once. The germline CDR1 and CDR2 sequences are MGHRA and YSYEKL. V was trimmed by 5 bases and J by 8 bases, leaving 9 bases between them. This CDR3 is 12 amino acids long. Sequencing was done on a sample of PBMCs. The source is a man in his forties in good health and CMV-seronegative. The rearrangement links TRBV4-1 to TRBJ2-2; possibly TRBD1 for D (5 bases). CDR3 DNA sequence: TGCGCCAGCAGCATAAAGGGGGGGGAGCTGTTTTTT. It codes for CASSIKGGELFF.